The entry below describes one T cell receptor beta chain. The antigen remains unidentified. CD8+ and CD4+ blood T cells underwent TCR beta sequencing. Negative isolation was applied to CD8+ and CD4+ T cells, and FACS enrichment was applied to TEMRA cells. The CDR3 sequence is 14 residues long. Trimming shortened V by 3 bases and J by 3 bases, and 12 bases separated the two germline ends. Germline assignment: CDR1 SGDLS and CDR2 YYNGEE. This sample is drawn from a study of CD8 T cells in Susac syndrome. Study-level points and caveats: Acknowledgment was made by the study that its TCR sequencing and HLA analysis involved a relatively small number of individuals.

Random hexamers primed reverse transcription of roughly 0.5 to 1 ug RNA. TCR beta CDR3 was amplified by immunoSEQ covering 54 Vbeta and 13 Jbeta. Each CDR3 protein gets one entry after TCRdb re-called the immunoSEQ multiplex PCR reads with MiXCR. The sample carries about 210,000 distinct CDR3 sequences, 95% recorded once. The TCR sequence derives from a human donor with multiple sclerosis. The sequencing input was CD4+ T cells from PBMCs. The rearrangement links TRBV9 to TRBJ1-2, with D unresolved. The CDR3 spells CASSAALGHYGYTF. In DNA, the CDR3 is TGTGCCAGCAGCGCCGCGTTAGGGCACTATGGCTACACCTTC.